This T cell receptor (beta chain) is drawn from a study of T-cell reconstitution after alpha-beta-depleted transplantation in children. For TCRbeta, the library was prepared with unique molecular identifiers. One entry per CDR3 protein results from TCRdb running MiXCR on the PCR reads. The sample carries hundreds of thousands of distinct CDR3 sequences, around a sixth recorded once. V shed 10 bases and J 3 bases; nucleotides not matched to a gene: 15. CDR3 length: 16 residues. Germline V lookup: CDR1 MNHEY, CDR2 SMNVEV (reference sequence). The sample here was PBMCs from the stem cell graft donor, taken from the stem cell graft. V usage is TRBV27 and J usage is TRBJ1-5, with 7 bases fitting TRBD1. The sequence came from a human donor who donated a stem cell graft to a child with acute myeloid leukemia. CDR3 sequence: CAILRIRDSNNQPQHF. The CDR3 DNA is TGTGCCATCCTCAGGATCCGGGACAGCAACAATCAGCCCCAGCATTTT.